The sequence of this T cell receptor (beta chain) was determined in a study of PD-1 blockade in mismatch repair-deficient tumors. Only in-frame clones appear in the TCRdb table, and some are missing; sequencing was by immunoSEQ multiplex PCR. The top ten hold 6.3% of the sample, which has approximately 100,000 clones, approximately 83% seen once. The CDR3 is made up of 12 amino acids. Trimming pared 2 bases from V and 3 bases from J, leaving 4 bases between. Germline V gives CDR1 ENHRY, CDR2 SYGVKD. A single count supports this clone. The TCR sequence derives from an adult with mismatch repair-deficient cancer. The chain joins TRBV10-3 to TRBJ1-1; D remains unclear. This specimen consisted of peripheral blood, obtained roughly 36 weeks after starting pembrolizumab. Written as DNA, the CDR3 is TGTGCCATCAGTGAGGGCTACACTGAAGCTTTCTTT. Translation gives CAISEGYTEAFF.